This T cell receptor (beta chain) was sequenced for a study of Ad26.COV2.S vaccination and SARS-CoV-2 variants. Clones were sequenced by immunoSEQ multiplex PCR, and TCRdb holds only the in-frame ones, with some missing. This sample has more than 350,000 clones; about 93% occur once, and the top ten carry 10% to 15%. The sample's treatment: roughly 20 received Ad26.COV2.S at low or high dose, single or two shots; about 5 received placebo; per-sample allocation not given. Sampling was performed 63 days after the first vaccine or placebo injection. This CDR3 spans 17 amino acids. V gave up 0 bases and J gave up 3 bases; unmatched junction bases: 10. Germline V gives CDR1 GTSNPN, CDR2 SVGIG (reference sequence).

The sample here was peripheral blood, taken in a trial of Ad26.COV2.S vaccine versus placebo. This clonotype was sampled from a person aged 18 to 65 who received the Ad26.COV2.S COVID-19 vaccine or a placebo. This sequence joins TRBV30 and TRBJ1-5, with 8 bases matching TRBD1. In DNA form, the CDR3 reads TGTGCCTGGAGTGTAAAACAGGGGGGCAACTCCAATCAGCCCCAGCATTTT. Its protein is CAWSVKQGGNSNQPQHF. The full variable domain, rest sourced from reference TRBV30 and TRBJ1-5, is SQTIHQWPATLVQPVGSPLSLECTVEGTSNPNLYWYRQAAGRGLQLLFYSVGIGQISSEVPQNLSASRPQDRQFILSSKKLLLSDSGFYLCAWSVKQGGNSNQPQHFGDGTRLSIL.